This T cell receptor beta chain stems from a study of blood T cell repertoires in COVID-19. Sequenced by immunoSEQ multiplex PCR; TCRdb stores in-frame clones only, minus some. The table has 120,000 or so clones, 70% to 75% seen once. This clone was counted only a few times. V lost 5 bases and J lost 2; bases outside the gene matches: 8. The CDR3 sequence is 15 residues long. The germline V gene encodes CDR1 LNHDA and CDR2 SQIVND (reference sequence). Sequenced sample: peripheral blood. V usage is TRBV19 and J usage is TRBJ1-1, with 7 bases fitting TRBD1. This TCR was recovered from a man aged 60 to 75 with acute or convalescent COVID-19. CDR3 protein: CASSDYRGPNTEAFF. DNA of the CDR3: TGTGCCAGTAGTGATTACAGGGGACCCAACACTGAAGCTTTCTTT.